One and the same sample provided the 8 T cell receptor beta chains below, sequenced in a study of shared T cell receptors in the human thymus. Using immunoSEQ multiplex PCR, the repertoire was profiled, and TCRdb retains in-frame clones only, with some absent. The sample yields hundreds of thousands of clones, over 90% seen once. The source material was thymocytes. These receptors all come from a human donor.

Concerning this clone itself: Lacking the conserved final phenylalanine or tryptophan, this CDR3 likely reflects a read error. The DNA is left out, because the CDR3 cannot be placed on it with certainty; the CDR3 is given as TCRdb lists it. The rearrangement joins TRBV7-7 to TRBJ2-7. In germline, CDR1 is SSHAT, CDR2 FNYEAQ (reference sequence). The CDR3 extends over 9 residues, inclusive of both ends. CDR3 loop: CASSLVPRH.

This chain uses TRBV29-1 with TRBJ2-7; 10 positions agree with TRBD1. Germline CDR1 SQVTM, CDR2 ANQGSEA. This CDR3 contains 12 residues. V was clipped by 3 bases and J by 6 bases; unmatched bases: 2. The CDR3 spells CSVEDRGFEQYF. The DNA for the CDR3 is TGCAGCGTTGAGGACAGGGGGTTCGAGCAGTACTTC.

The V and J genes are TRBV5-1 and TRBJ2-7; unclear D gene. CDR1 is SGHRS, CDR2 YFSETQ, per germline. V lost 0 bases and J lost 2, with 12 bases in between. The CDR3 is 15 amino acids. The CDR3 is CASSLGKGLTYEQYF. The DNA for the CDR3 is TGCGCCAGCAGCTTGGGGAAGGGTCTGACCTACGAGCAGTACTTC.

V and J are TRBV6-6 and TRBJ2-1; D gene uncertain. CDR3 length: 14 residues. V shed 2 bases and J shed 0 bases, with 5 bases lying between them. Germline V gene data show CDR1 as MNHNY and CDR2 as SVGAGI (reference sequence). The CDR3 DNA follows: TGTGCCAGCAGTTACCGGGTCTCCTACAATGAGCAGTTCTTC. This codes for CASSYRVSYNEQFF.

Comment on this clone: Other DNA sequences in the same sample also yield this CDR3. In DNA, the CDR3 is TGCGCCAGCAGCCACCGCCAATTAGCGCTAAGCTCCTACGAGCAGTACTTC. Protein: CASSHRQLALSSYEQYF. The V and J genes are TRBV4-1 and TRBJ2-7, with a tentative D call TRBD2 (5 bases). The CDR3 is 17 amino acids. Looked up from germline, CDR1 is MGHRA and CDR2 is YSYEKL. Trimming left V 3 bases short and J 0 bases short, with 18 bases between.

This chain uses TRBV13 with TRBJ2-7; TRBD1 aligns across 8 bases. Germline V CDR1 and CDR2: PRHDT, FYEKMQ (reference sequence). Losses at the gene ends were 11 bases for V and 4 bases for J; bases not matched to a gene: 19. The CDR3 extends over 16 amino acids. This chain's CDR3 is CAPEAGAGGERYEQYF. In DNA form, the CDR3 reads TGTGCCCCAGAGGCCGGGGCAGGGGGCGAAAGGTACGAGCAGTACTTC. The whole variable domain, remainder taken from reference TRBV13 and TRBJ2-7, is AAGVIQSPRHLIKEKRETATLKCYPIPRHDTVYWYQQGPGQDPQFLISFYEKMQSDKGSIPDRFSAQQFSDYHSELNMSSLELGDSALYFCAPEAGAGGERYEQYFGPGTRLTVT.

The chain's CDR3 is CASRSVGSGGNTIYF. For the CDR3, the DNA is TGTGCCAGCAGATCGGTAGGGAGTGGTGGAAACACCATATATTTT. V and J are TRBV27 and TRBJ1-3; unclear D gene. The germline gives CDR1 MNHEY, CDR2 SMNVEV (reference sequence). Trimming pared 6 bases from V and 3 bases from J, leaving 15 bases between. The CDR3 is 15 amino acids.

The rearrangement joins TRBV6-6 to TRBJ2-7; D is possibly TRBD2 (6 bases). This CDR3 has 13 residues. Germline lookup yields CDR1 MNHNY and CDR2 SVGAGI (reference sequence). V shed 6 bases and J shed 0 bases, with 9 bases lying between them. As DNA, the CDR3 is TGTGCCAGCAGGGAGCGGGCCTCCTACGAGCAGTACTTC. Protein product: CASRERASYEQYF.